Described below is a single T cell receptor beta chain sequence and its context. Its antigen target is currently unknown. Nothing much larger sits one base from this clone, and base qualities are not available. Preparation of the library involved the immunoSEQ multiplex PCR assay. For most patients, genomic DNA was isolated using the Qiagen DNeasy Blood and Tissue Kit and was shipped frozen to Adaptive Biotechnologies for TCR sequencing. Adaptive Biotechnologies carried out high-throughput TCR-beta CDR3 sequencing of genomic DNA for most patients. The paper's data handling went like this. Adaptive's ImmunoSEQ software was the source of the TCR sequencing data for fewer than 20 patients, while three other patients were processed with MiXCR and VDJtools. To correct CD4 versus CD8 sorting errors, sequences present in both subsets at a frequency ratio below 5:1 were removed. Because the origin of CDR3 nucleotide sequences shared between donor and recipient could not be assigned, those sequences were removed. To be classed as alloreactive, a clone needed at least 2-fold expansion over unstimulated cells and a minimum CFSE-low frequency of 0.002% (template counts) or 0.001% (read counts). Clones detected in sequenced pre-transplant spleen, lymph node, or MLR CFSE-low populations of the donor or recipient were defined as mappable. The cumulative frequency of alloreactive clones was calculated as a percentage of all sequences, weighted by copy number. Here the immuneACCESS table is served through TCRdb, limited to in-frame sequences with V and J called. Missing clones are a known gap in these copies; in checked studies unresolved V genes cover under half, and the rest lacks a known reason. That table is the source of V, J and clone size, and D and trimming were worked out from the DNA. In all, the sample holds 150,000 or so clones, and around 90% of those were seen once. The ten biggest clones cover roughly 0.19% of the sample.

This entry comes from a study of graft-versus-host responses after intestinal transplantation (dated by TCRdb to the early 2020s). Concerning the study at large: The transplants that recipients received were multivisceral, liver-intestinal, or isolated intestinal. Anti-thymocyte globulin induction was given to all recipients, followed by maintenance tacrolimus and steroids for two to four years. After intestinal transplantation, graft-versus-host and host-versus-graft alloreactive T cell clones were followed in the graft, circulation and bone marrow using bulk TCR-beta CDR3 sequencing. Alloreactive clones were identified by sequencing pre-transplant mixed lymphocyte reaction products and comparing them with unstimulated pre-transplant donor and recipient T cells. A cohort of more than 20 intestinal transplant recipients, including one retransplant, was enrolled, and a few patients lacking pretransplant specimens were excluded. A peak of at least 4% donor T cells among recipient peripheral blood mononuclear cells was the definition used for donor T cell macrochimerism. Samples from a few later patients were sequenced in-house on an Illumina MiSeq with MiXCR processing rather than by the commercial service.

Per the publication, the time point label means: cells obtained before transplantation from donor or recipient. CD3+CD4+ and CD3+CD8+ populations were FACS-sorted from unstimulated pre-transplant donor and recipient cells taken from spleen or lymph nodes. Trimming accounts for 4 bases at V and 1 base at J, while the number of junction bases matched to no gene is 4. The germline V gene gives CDR1 as SGDLS and CDR2 as YYNGEE. The CDR3 runs 14 residues from the cysteine to the phenylalanine. CDR3 DNA only is kept here, 42 bases in frame from base 1. Overall results and qualifications from the work: Early after transplant, declines in HvG clones were associated with peak levels of circulating GvH clones. GvH clones turned up in recipient bone marrow, with some appearing earlier in ileal mucosa or blood, a pattern consistent with an intestinal mucosal origin. Conclusions were limited by the relatively low number and heterogeneity of intestinal transplant patients. High GvH to HvG T cell clonal ratios were observed in the allografts of patients with donor T cell macrochimerism.

This sequence was found in a human donor who received an intestinal transplant. The chain is made from TRBV9 and TRBJ1-1; TRBD1 aligns with 7 central bases. The input for sequencing was unstimulated CD4+ T cells sorted from spleen or lymph node cells, taken before intestinal transplant. The sequence in DNA is TGTGCCAGCAGCCAGGGGGGAGAGAACACTGAAGCTTTCTTT. Its protein reads: CASSQGGENTEAFF.